The 27 T cell receptor beta chains presented below share a single source sample, sequenced in a study of CD8 T cells in Susac syndrome. An input of about 0.5 to 1 ug of RNA was subjected to reverse transcription using random hexamers. TCRdb reprocessed the immunoSEQ multiplex PCR reads with MiXCR, giving one entry per CDR3 protein. The data hold 250,000 to 300,000 distinct CDR3 sequences, with approximately 89% observed a single time. Specimen: CD8+ T cells from PBMCs. Receptors originate from a human donor with multiple sclerosis.

The V and J genes are TRBV19 and TRBJ1-1, with D possibly being TRBD1 (5 bases). Germline V gene data show CDR1 as LNHDA and CDR2 as SQIVND (reference sequence). This CDR3 region has 14 residues. V was cut by 3 bases and J by 2 bases, with 10 bases left in between. In DNA form, the CDR3 reads TGTGCCAGTAGTATTGAAGGGACCAACACTGAAGCTTTCTTT. Translated: CASSIEGTNTEAFF.

The chain has TRBV13 and TRBJ2-7, with TRBD2 as a possible D gene (5 bases). V was trimmed by 5 bases and J by 0 bases, leaving 11 bases between them. This CDR3 spans 14 amino acids. Per germline, CDR1 PRHDT and CDR2 FYEKMQ (reference sequence). Here the CDR3 reads CASSPSRGSYEQYF. In DNA form, the CDR3 reads TGTGCCAGCAGCCCAAGCCGGGGCTCCTACGAGCAGTACTTC.

The CDR3 sequence is CASSLLTGGYTF. In DNA form, the CDR3 reads TGTGCCAGCAGCTTACTGACCGGGGGCTACACCTTC. The J gene is TRBJ1-2, the V gene TRBV11-2; D is uncertain. The CDR3 contains 12 residues. V lost 2 bases to trimming and J lost 8 bases, with 9 bases between them. From germline, CDR1 is SGHAT and CDR2 FQNNGV.

In its sample, this clonotype was seen once. Mismatch with germline at one junction end may stem from a read error. The chain couples TRBV20-1 to TRBJ2-7; 10 nucleotides agree with TRBD1. CDR1 and CDR2 (germline): DFQATT, SNEGSKA (reference sequence). This CDR3 has 14 residues. The CDR3 DNA sequence: TGCAGTGCAGAAACCGGGACAGGGGACTACGGGCAGTACTTC. Amino acid sequence: CSAETGTGDYGQYF.

The chain joins TRBV12-3 or TRBV12-4 to TRBJ2-3; D is uncertain. There are 14 residues in the CDR3. Trimming shortened V by 7 bases and J by 2 bases, and 13 bases separated the two germline ends. The CDR3 here is CASTPAAYTDTQYF. Written as DNA, the CDR3 is TGTGCCAGCACCCCCGCGGCGTACACAGATACGCAGTATTTT.

The V gene is TRBV4-1, the J gene TRBJ2-1; unclear D gene. The CDR3 has 14 amino acids. V shed 0 bases and J shed 8 bases, with 11 bases lying between them. Germline V CDR1 and CDR2: MGHRA, YSYEKL. The CDR3 DNA is TGCGCCAGCAGCCAAGATACGCTAGGGTATGAGCAGTTCTTC. Translating gives CASSQDTLGYEQFF.

The V gene is TRBV30, the J gene TRBJ2-7; D possibly matches TRBD1 or TRBD2 (5 bases each). Germline V lookup: CDR1 GTSNPN, CDR2 SVGIG (reference sequence). V was cut by 3 bases and J by 2 bases, with 14 bases left in between. This CDR3 region has 14 residues. Here the CDR3 reads CAWSVGTVAYEQYF. CDR3 DNA: TGTGCCTGGAGCGTCGGGACGGTAGCCTACGAGCAGTACTTC.

The chain links TRBV3-1 to TRBJ2-7; 9 nucleotides line up with TRBD1. J gave up 3 bases and V 0 bases, and 21 bases lay outside the gene matches. Germline assignment: CDR1 LGHDT and CDR2 YNNKEL (reference sequence). The CDR3 is made up of 21 amino acids. CDR3 residues: CASSQDRRQGVSFNLDYEQYF. The CDR3 region has the DNA TGTGCCAGCAGCCAAGATCGGAGACAGGGGGTATCGTTTAATCTCGACTACGAGCAGTACTTC.

The chain carries TRBV6-1 and TRBJ2-5; 7 bases line up with TRBD1. J was trimmed by 3 bases and V by 5 bases; bases with no gene match: 12. The CDR3 extends over 16 amino acids. Germline V gene data show CDR1 as MNHNS and CDR2 as SASEGT. DNA for the CDR3: TGTGCCAGCAGTCCTCCTCCCGGGACAGCTGAAGAGACCCAGTACTTC. The encoded protein is CASSPPPGTAEETQYF.

The chain carries TRBV5-1 and TRBJ2-1; no definite D call. The CDR3 has 13 amino acids. Looked up from germline, CDR1 is SGHRS and CDR2 is YFSETQ. V gave up 4 bases and J gave up 6 bases, with 11 bases separating them. Here the CDR3 reads CASSGAAGNEQFF. CDR3 in DNA: TGCGCCAGCAGCGGCGCGGCAGGCAATGAGCAGTTCTTC.

There are a few counts of this clonotype. The chain has TRBV19 and TRBJ2-2; 7 bases map to TRBD1. CDR3 size: 14 residues. CDR1 is LNHDA, CDR2 SQIVND, per germline (reference sequence). The V and J ends lost 3 bases and 4 bases, in that order; junction bases with no gene match: 2. The CDR3 DNA follows: TGTGCCAGTAGTATCGACAGGGCCACCGGGGAGCTGTTTTTT. Translating gives CASSIDRATGELFF.

The J gene is TRBJ2-6, the V gene TRBV5-5, with 8 positions matching TRBD1. This CDR3 region has 19 residues. Germline CDR1 reads SGHKS; CDR2 reads YYEKEE (reference sequence). V lost 7 bases to trimming and J lost 2 bases; unmatched junction nucleotides: 17. CDR3 sequence: CASSRTGRGRGAGANVLTF. The CDR3 nucleotides read TGTGCCAGCTCCCGAACCGGCAGGGGGCGCGGCGCTGGGGCCAACGTCCTGACTTTC.

The chain combines TRBV29-1 with TRBJ2-3; D unclear. The CDR3 has 11 residues. Germline loops: CDR1 SQVTM, CDR2 ANQGSEA. Deletions cut 7 bases from V and 10 bases from J, with 15 bases between. DNA of the CDR3: TGCAGCGCCTTCTTAGGTGGCGCGCAGTATTTT. Translating it yields CSAFLGGAQYF.

The V and J genes are TRBV12-5 and TRBJ2-3; 8 nucleotides match TRBD1. Looked up from germline, CDR1 is LGHNT and CDR2 is FRNRAP. The CDR3 spans 15 residues. V lost 3 bases and J lost 0; bases outside the gene matches: 2. The DNA for the CDR3 is TGTGCTAGTGGTTTCGGACAGGGAAGCACAGATACGCAGTATTTT. It codes for CASGFGQGSTDTQYF.

The chain employs TRBV7-9 and TRBJ2-7; D might be TRBD1 (6 bases). This CDR3 is built from 12 residues. Germline loops: CDR1 SEHNR, CDR2 FQNEAQ (reference sequence). Trimming took 3 bases from V and 5 from J, leaving 8 bases between them. Written as DNA, the CDR3 is TGTGCCAGCAGCTTGGGACACGACGAGCAGTACTTC. Translated, it gives CASSLGHDEQYF.

This chain joins TRBV6-2 or TRBV6-3 and TRBJ1-4; tentative D call: TRBD1 (5 bases). The CDR3 sequence is 13 residues long. The ends were cut back, 6 bases at V and 7 bases at J, with 12 bases in the middle. The V gene's germline CDR1 is MNHEY and CDR2 SVGEGT. The CDR3 DNA reads as TGTGCCAGCAGCCCCGGGACTCTTGAAAAACTGTTTTTT. Encoded protein: CASSPGTLEKLFF.

V is TRBV5-6 and J is TRBJ2-5; no firm D call. Trimming removed 2 bases at V and 3 bases at J, with 14 bases between. This CDR3 has 15 residues. Germline CDR1 is SGHDT and CDR2 is YYEEEE. In nucleotides, the CDR3 is TGTGCCAGCAGCTTCTTCGTGGCGGCCAAAGAGACCCAGTACTTC. It encodes CASSFFVAAKETQYF.

V gene TRBV27 combines with J gene TRBJ1-5; D perhaps matches TRBD1 (6 bases). Trimming removed 2 bases at V and 4 bases at J, with 9 bases between. CDR3 length equals 14 residues. Germline V gene sequence: CDR1 MNHEY, CDR2 SMNVEV (reference sequence). The CDR3 protein is CASSLTGRNQPQHF. The CDR3, as DNA: TGTGCCAGCAGTTTAACAGGGAGAAATCAGCCCCAGCATTTT.

This sequence joins TRBV29-1 and TRBJ2-2; 9 bases map to TRBD2. This CDR3 region has 17 residues. Germline values: CDR1 SQVTM, CDR2 ANQGSEA. Trimming removed 3 bases from V and 1 base from J; junction bases left unmatched: 9. The chain's CDR3 is CSVEGKSGGMNTGELFF. CDR3 bases: TGCAGCGTTGAGGGAAAGAGCGGGGGGATGAACACCGGGGAGCTGTTTTTT.

The chain joins TRBV30 to TRBJ1-2, with D unresolved. The V end lost 0 bases, the J end lost 3 bases, and 8 bases lay between the germline ends. CDR3 length equals 13 residues. CDR1 is GTSNPN and CDR2 is SVGIG in the germline V gene (reference sequence). CDR3 bases: TGTGCCTGGAGTGTAACAGCGTACTATGGCTACACCTTC. Its translation is CAWSVTAYYGYTF.

This clonotype was found a few times. The chain joins TRBV9 to TRBJ2-1; no clear D gene. This CDR3 has 15 amino acids. In germline, CDR1 is SGDLS, CDR2 YYNGEE. Trimming pared 2 bases from V and 0 bases from J, leaving 9 bases between. CDR3 sequence reads: CASSVGLSSYNEQFF. For the CDR3, the DNA is TGTGCCAGCAGCGTTGGCCTCAGCTCCTACAATGAGCAGTTCTTC.

The J gene is TRBJ2-7, the V gene TRBV4-2; D gene unclear. V shed 0 bases and J shed 2 bases, with 8 bases lying between them. Germline V CDR1 and CDR2: LGHNA, YNFKEQ. The CDR3 consists of 14 residues. CDR3: CASSQDLYPYEQYF. CDR3 coding DNA: TGTGCCAGCAGCCAAGATCTTTACCCCTACGAGCAGTACTTC.

This chain links TRBV28 with TRBJ2-1; D is possibly TRBD1 (5 bases). Per the germline V gene, CDR1 is MDHEN and CDR2 is SYDVKM. The CDR3 runs to 15 residues. Trimming cost V 1 base and J 7 bases, with 14 bases left between them. CDR3 amino acids: CASSLFSAPGNEQFF. The CDR3 bases are TGTGCCAGCAGTTTATTTTCGGCCCCAGGGAATGAGCAGTTCTTC.

The V call is TRBV15, the J call TRBJ2-3; 9 nucleotides line up with TRBD1. V lost 0 bases to trimming and J lost 1 base; unmatched junction nucleotides: 2. This CDR3 is 16 amino acids long. Germline loops: CDR1 LNHNV, CDR2 YYDKDF (reference sequence). CDR3 region: CATSRERQGGTDTQYF. The CDR3 region has the DNA TGTGCCACCAGCAGAGAAAGACAGGGGGGCACAGATACGCAGTATTTT.

The chain joins TRBV7-2 to TRBJ2-7; 10 nucleotides align to TRBD2. The CDR3 is 14 amino acids. After removal of 6 bases from V and 4 bases from J, the junction contained 6 bases not matched to a gene. Germline CDR1 is SGHTA and CDR2 is FQGNSA. CDR3 nucleotides: TGTGCCAGCAGTCGACTAGCGGGCCTTTACGAGCAGTACTTC. Translating gives CASSRLAGLYEQYF.

This clonotype appeared a single time. V and J are TRBV27 and TRBJ2-7; no clear D gene. With 7 bases removed from V and 3 bases from J, the gap between germline ends came to 16 bases. The CDR3 loop spans 14 amino acids. Germline CDR1 reads MNHEY; CDR2 reads SMNVEV (reference sequence). This CDR3 reads CASTRLGKLYEQYF. For the CDR3, the DNA is TGTGCCAGCACCCGACTCGGAAAACTCTACGAGCAGTACTTC.

This rearrangement joins TRBV15 to TRBJ2-1; perhaps TRBD1 as D (6 bases). Trimming took off 2 bases at V and 2 bases at J, with 10 bases between the two ends. This CDR3 contains 15 residues. Looked up from germline, CDR1 is LNHNV and CDR2 is YYDKDF (reference sequence). CDR3 sequence reads: CATSRSGAAYNEQFF. CDR3 nucleotides: TGTGCCACCAGCAGATCAGGGGCGGCCTACAATGAGCAGTTCTTC.